Presented here are 18 T cell receptor beta chains from one specimen sequenced in a study of monozygotic twins with inflammatory bowel disease. One entry per CDR3 protein, without DNA, is what TCRdb gives after re-calling the 5' RACE reads. The sample table sets out approximately 390,000 distinct CDR3 sequences. Sequencing used blood. These receptors all stem from a human donor with ulcerative colitis or Crohn's disease, or a healthy co-twin of an affected twin (not recorded which).

The chain uses TRBV11-2 and TRBJ1-1; the TCRdb call, TRBD1, lacks DNA for checking. From germline, CDR1 is SGHAT and CDR2 FQNNGV. This CDR3 comprises 11 residues. The CDR3 reads CASSPLAEAFF.

The chain uses TRBV5-5 and TRBJ2-3. CDR1 is SGHKS and CDR2 is YYEKEE in the germline V gene (reference sequence). The CDR3 contains 14 residues. The CDR3 loop is CASSFGTSTDTQYF.

The chain uses TRBV5-1 and TRBJ1-4; checking the TCRdb D call of TRBD1 is not possible without DNA. The CDR3 totals 14 residues. Germline-derived CDR1 and CDR2 are SGHRS and YFSETQ. CDR3 loop: CASRDTGGSEKLFF.

The chain employs TRBV6-1 and TRBJ1-5. Germline CDR1 reads MNHNS; CDR2 reads SASEGT. This CDR3 has 19 residues. The CDR3 sequence: CASSERPPRGDVANQPQHF.

This rearrangement joins TRBV20-1 to TRBJ1-4. The CDR3 consists of 13 residues. Germline-derived CDR1 and CDR2 are DFQATT and SNEGSKA (reference sequence). CDR3 in amino acids: CSASRQGGEKLFF.

V and J are TRBV4-1 and TRBJ1-6; TCRdb selects TRBD1, and the lack of DNA leaves this call unchecked. From germline, CDR1 is MGHRA and CDR2 YSYEKL. The CDR3 runs to 17 residues. The CDR3: CASSQAIPGGRDSPLHF.

V gene TRBV7-8 combines with J gene TRBJ2-3; TCRdb designates TRBD1, a call that cannot be tested without DNA. Germline V gene sequence: CDR1 SGHVS, CDR2 FQNEAQ. The CDR3 is 17 amino acids. The CDR3 here is CASSLVLAGTSTDTQYF. Filled out from reference TRBV7-8 and TRBJ2-3, the complete variable domain reads GAGVSQSPRYKVAKRGQDVALRCDPISGHVSLFWYQQALGQGPEFLTYFQNEAQLDKSGLPSDRFFAERPEGSVSTLKIQRTQQEDSAVYLCASSLVLAGTSTDTQYFGPGTRLTVL.

The chain recombines TRBV6-1 with TRBJ2-1. The CDR3 extends over 15 amino acids. The germline gives CDR1 MNHNS, CDR2 SASEGT. CDR3 sequence: CASSGIGGSYNEQFF.

The V gene is TRBV4-1, the J gene TRBJ1-1; TCRdb calls TRBD1, which cannot be checked without DNA. This CDR3 is built from 15 residues. Germline V CDR1 and CDR2: MGHRA, YSYEKL. CDR3 residues: CASSQVQGVGTEAFF.

The chain recombines TRBV15 with TRBJ2-5; TCRdb proposes TRBD1, but this gene call is untestable without DNA. This CDR3 contains 15 residues. CDR1 and CDR2 from the germline V gene are LNHNV and YYDKDF (reference sequence). Here the CDR3 reads CATSRENRGWETQYF.

This chain connects TRBV15 to TRBJ1-4. This CDR3 spans 14 amino acids. Germline V gene sequence: CDR1 LNHNV, CDR2 YYDKDF (reference sequence). The CDR3 sequence is CATSKGRLNEKLFF.

The rearrangement links TRBV30 to TRBJ2-1; TCRdb gives TRBD1 as the D gene, but with no DNA this cannot be confirmed. Germline CDR1 and CDR2: GTSNPN and SVGIG (reference sequence). There are 16 residues in the CDR3. This chain's CDR3 is CAWSSTGTARYNEQFF.

V usage is TRBV10-3 and J usage is TRBJ1-5. The germline gives CDR1 ENHRY, CDR2 SYGVKD. CDR3 length: 14 amino acids. The CDR3 here is CAISESSGNQPQHF.

V gene TRBV25-1 combines with J gene TRBJ2-3; lacking DNA, the TRBD2 call made by TCRdb goes unchecked. The CDR3 loop spans 15 amino acids. The germline V gene encodes CDR1 MGHDK and CDR2 SYGVNS. CDR3 protein: CASSALAGIAGTQYF.

The chain is built from TRBV27 and TRBJ2-1; TCRdb calls TRBD1, which cannot be checked without DNA. Germline V gives CDR1 MNHEY, CDR2 SMNVEV (reference sequence). The CDR3 consists of 17 residues. This CDR3 is CASSLGVRRGVYNEQFF.

The chain combines TRBV5-1 with TRBJ2-6; TCRdb outputs TRBD1, but without DNA this stays unchecked. Germline V gene lookup returns CDR1 SGHRS and CDR2 YFSETQ. CDR3 length: 16 residues. CDR3 in amino acids: CASSLNTGAGANVLTF.

The chain has TRBV4-3 and TRBJ2-3; TCRdb proposes TRBD1, but this gene call is untestable without DNA. Germline values: CDR1 LGHNA, CDR2 YSLEER. This CDR3 has 15 residues. CDR3: CASSRTTGGRDTQYF.

The chain links TRBV7-3 to TRBJ2-1; TCRdb names TRBD2, which stays unverified in the absence of DNA. CDR1 is SGHTA and CDR2 is FQGTGA in the germline V gene. CDR3 length: 14 residues. The chain's CDR3 is CASSGRASGNEQFF.